Below are 12 T cell receptor beta chains sequenced from a single sample in a study of breast tumors, draining lymph nodes, adjacent tissues. Axillary draining lymph nodes of breast cancer patients supplied the node samples. TCRdb re-analysed the multiplex PCR reads in MiXCR, keeping a single row per CDR3 protein. The sample holds around 140,000 distinct CDR3 sequences; 32% are singletons and the top ten take around 2.3%. Sequencing input: axillary lymph node tissue. These TCRs come from a female donor with breast cancer. Some clones in this sample may be carry-over from other donors' samples.

The chain employs TRBV5-1 and TRBJ1-6, with 10 bases identical to TRBD1. This CDR3 contains 17 residues. From germline, CDR1 is SGHRS and CDR2 YFSETQ. V dropped 3 bases and J dropped 14; count of bases not matched to a gene: 17. The CDR3 nucleotides are TGCGCCAGCAGCTCGGATTCCGGGACAGGGGCCCTCTCGGCCCTCCACTTT. Its protein product is CASSSDSGTGALSALHF.

A note on this clonotype: This may be a read error: a much more frequent sequence differs by one nucleotide. The chain recombines TRBV20-1 with TRBJ2-1; TRBD2 matches at 15 bases. The CDR3 is 15 amino acids. Germline V gene lookup returns CDR1 DFQATT and CDR2 SNEGSKA (reference sequence). The V and J ends lost 5 bases and 7 bases, in that order; junction bases with no gene match: 6. The CDR3 here is CSAARTSGGANEQFF. The CDR3 nucleotides read TGCAGTGCTGCCCGGACTAGCGGGGGGGCAAATGAGCAGTTCTTC.

The chain is built from TRBV5-6 and TRBJ2-4; TRBD1 might be the D (6 bases). The ends were cut back, 5 bases at V and 0 bases at J, with 15 bases in the middle. The CDR3 consists of 16 residues. CDR1 and CDR2 (germline): SGHDT, YYEEEE. CDR3 residues: CASSLEAGVAKNIQYF. DNA of the CDR3: TGTGCCAGCAGTCTGGAGGCAGGGGTAGCCAAAAACATTCAGTACTTC. The entire variable domain, with the rest obtained from reference TRBV5-6 and TRBJ2-4, is as follows: DAGVTQSPTHLIKTRGQQVTLRCSPKSGHDTVSWYQQALGQGPQFIFQYYEEEERQRGNFPDRFSGHQFPNYSSELNVNALLLGDSALYLCASSLEAGVAKNIQYFGAGTRLSVL.

The table lists this clonotype with many counts. V gene TRBV5-1 combines with J gene TRBJ2-7; maybe TRBD1 (5 bases). Trimming removed 6 bases at V and 3 bases at J, with 16 bases between. Looked up from germline, CDR1 is SGHRS and CDR2 is YFSETQ. The length of the CDR3 is 14 residues. The CDR3 protein is CASTPNQGYYEQYF. For the CDR3, the DNA is TGCGCCAGCACTCCGAACCAGGGCTACTACGAGCAGTACTTC.

The rearrangement links TRBV20-1 to TRBJ2-1, with 12 bases identical to TRBD2. The V gene's germline CDR1 is DFQATT and CDR2 SNEGSKA (reference sequence). J was trimmed by 7 bases and V by 0 bases; bases with no gene match: 16. This CDR3 is 19 amino acids long. CDR3 amino acids: CSARDSETSGRRGRNEQFF. CDR3 in DNA: TGCAGTGCTAGAGATTCGGAGACTAGCGGGAGAAGGGGAAGGAATGAGCAGTTCTTC.

Ten or more counts support this clonotype. The rearrangement joins TRBV7-2 to TRBJ2-7; D remains ambiguous. CDR1 is SGHTA, CDR2 FQGNSA, per germline. There are 11 residues in the CDR3. The V gene lost 4 bases and the J gene lost 3 bases, with 4 bases spanning the gap. CDR3 residues: CASSSNYEQYF. CDR3 DNA: TGTGCCAGCAGCTCCAACTACGAGCAGTACTTC.

Notes on this clonotype: A much larger clone sits a single nucleotide away, making a read error possible. The gene calls are TRBV12-3 or TRBV12-4 and TRBJ1-2, with 7 nucleotides matching TRBD1. The CDR3 runs to 11 residues. In DNA form, the CDR3 reads TGTGCCAGCAGTAGGTTAGGGGGCTACGCCTTC. It encodes CASSRLGGYAF.

Note on this clonotype: Mismatch with germline at one junction end may stem from a read error. This chain joins TRBV7-6 and TRBJ1-1, with 7 bases lining up with TRBD1. The germline V gene encodes CDR1 SGHVS and CDR2 FNYEAQ. The CDR3 has 16 residues. The CDR3 region has the DNA TGTGCCAGCAGCTTAGGGGGGCCGGGACAGAACACTGAACCTTTCTTT. Its protein product is CASSLGGPGQNTEPFF.

This clonotype was detected ten times or more. The chain combines TRBV7-9 with TRBJ2-7, with D possibly matching TRBD2 (7 bases). This CDR3 spans 16 amino acids. The V end lost 1 base, the J end lost 3 bases, and 16 bases lay between the germline ends. CDR1 is SEHNR and CDR2 is FQNEAQ in the germline V gene (reference sequence). The CDR3 DNA reads as TGTGCCAGCAGCTTAGGACACAGGGAGGGGTACTACGAGCAGTACTTC. This codes for CASSLGHREGYYEQYF.

The chain couples TRBV12-3 or TRBV12-4 to TRBJ2-1; TRBD2 might be the D (6 bases). The CDR3 is made up of 13 amino acids. Trimming took 8 bases from V and 8 from J, leaving 16 bases between them. DNA of the CDR3: TGTGCCAGCGGTTCCCGCCGCGGGGATGAGCAGTTCTTC. Translation gives CASGSRRGDEQFF.

This chain uses TRBV19 with TRBJ2-2; no clear D. This CDR3 is built from 11 residues. CDR1 and CDR2 from the germline V gene are LNHDA and SQIVND (reference sequence). V lost 3 bases to trimming and J lost 8 bases, with 4 bases between them. CDR3 sequence: CASSIKGELFF. The CDR3 DNA sequence: TGTGCCAGTAGTATTAAGGGGGAGCTGTTTTTT.

The CDR3 DNA reads TGCAGTGAGAACTACGAGCAGTACTTC. Encoded protein: CSENYEQYF. V and J are TRBV20-1 and TRBJ2-5; D not resolved. Judging by the DNA end, TRBJ2-7 fits better; the J call may be wrong. This CDR3 region has 9 residues. Germline CDR1 and CDR2: DFQATT and SNEGSKA (reference sequence).